This T cell receptor beta chain was recorded in a study of beta chain features in type 1 diabetes. Study-wide results and caveats: TCRB CDR3s were moderately but significantly shorter in Type 1 diabetes patients in all four CD4+ subsets.

The count of this clone is one. The antigen is undetermined. Sequencing targeted expressed TCRB transcripts, as all isolated RNA had been reverse transcribed. The data were produced by immunoSEQ multiplex PCR, yet TCRdb's version contains in-frame clones alone and is incomplete. The profile shows 150,000 to 200,000 clones, approximately 62% of them singletons. The specimen was naive CD4+ T cells from blood. The sequence derives from a man aged 25-40 years with type 1 diabetes.

CDR3 in amino acids: CASSGRQDLTNEQFF. CDR3 coding DNA: TGTGCCAGCAGCGGTAGGCAGGACTTAACCAATGAGCAGTTCTTC. The chain employs TRBV13 and TRBJ2-1; D perhaps matches TRBD2 (5 bases). Germline CDR1 reads PRHDT; CDR2 reads FYEKMQ (reference sequence). Trimming took off 5 bases at V and 6 bases at J, with 17 bases between the two ends. The CDR3 contains 15 residues.